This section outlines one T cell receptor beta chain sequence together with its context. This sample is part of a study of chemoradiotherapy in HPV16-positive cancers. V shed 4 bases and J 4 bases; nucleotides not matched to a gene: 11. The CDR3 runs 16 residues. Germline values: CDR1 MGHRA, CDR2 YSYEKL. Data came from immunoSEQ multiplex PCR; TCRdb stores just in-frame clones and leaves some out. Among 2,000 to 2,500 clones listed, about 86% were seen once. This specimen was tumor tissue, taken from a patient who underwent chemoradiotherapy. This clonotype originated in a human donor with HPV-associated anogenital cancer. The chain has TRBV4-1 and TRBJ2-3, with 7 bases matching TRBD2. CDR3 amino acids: CASSPYAGEGADTQYF. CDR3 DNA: TGCGCCAGCAGCCCGTATGCGGGAGAAGGCGCAGATACGCAGTATTTT.